Below, one T cell receptor beta chain is given with its context. CDR1 and CDR2 (germline): SGHRS, YFSETQ. The CDR3 spans 14 residues. The V end was cut by 0 bases, the J end by 9 bases, with 13 bases between. The sample originates from a study of blood T cell repertoires in COVID-19. Study at large: From the United States, Italy and Spain came samples of acute and convalescent COVID-19.

Source study methods: Amplified reference gene primers provided the basis for estimating nucleated cell counts. Assay used: immunoSEQ multiplex PCR; TCRdb lists only in-frame clones, some missing. V, J and clone size are taken as reported in that table, and D and trimming were inferred from the DNA itself. The sample holds approximately 79,000 clones, more than 85% seen once. The chain uses TRBV5-1 and TRBJ2-1; D is possibly TRBD2 (6 bases). What was sequenced was peripheral blood. The clonotype comes from a man between 60 and 75 years old with acute or convalescent COVID-19. CDR3 protein: CASSLGRDAGEQFF. The CDR3 nucleotides read TGCGCCAGCAGCTTGGGGCGGGACGCAGGTGAGCAGTTCTTC.